Included here is one TCR beta chain sequence, with context. The CDR3 totals 14 residues. Germline CDR1 SGHRS, CDR2 YFSETQ. The germline V and J ends were trimmed by 0 bases and 2 bases, with 7 bases remaining between them. The entry originates in a study of OX40 agonist ivuxolimab in advanced cancers. Assay used: immunoSEQ multiplex PCR; TCRdb lists only in-frame clones, some missing. In the table there are roughly 48,000 clones, around 83% of which are singletons. This sequence was found in an adult with an advanced solid tumor such as melanoma, head and neck, liver or kidney cancer. J is TRBJ2-3 and V is TRBV5-1; D is uncertain. The material sequenced was CD4+ or CD8+ T cells sorted from blood, taken in a trial of the OX40 agonist ivuxolimab. CDR3 nucleotides: TGCGCCAGCAGCTTGGCCGGCTACACAGATACGCAGTATTTT. Residues: CASSLAGYTDTQYF.